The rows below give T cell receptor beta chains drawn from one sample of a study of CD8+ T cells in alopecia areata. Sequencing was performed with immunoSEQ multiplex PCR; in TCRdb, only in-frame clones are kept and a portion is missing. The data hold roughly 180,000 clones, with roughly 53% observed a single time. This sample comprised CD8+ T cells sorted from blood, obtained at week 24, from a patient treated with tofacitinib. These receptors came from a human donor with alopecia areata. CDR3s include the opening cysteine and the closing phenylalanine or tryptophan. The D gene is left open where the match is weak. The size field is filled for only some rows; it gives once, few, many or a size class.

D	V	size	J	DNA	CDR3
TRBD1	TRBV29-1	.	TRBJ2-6	TGCAGCGTTGCAGGGGGTCAGAGCTCTGGGGCCAACGTCCTGACTTTC	CSVAGGQSSGANVLTF
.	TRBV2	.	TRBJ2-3	TGTGCCAGCAGTGAACTGGGGAACACAGATACGCAGTATTTT	CASSELGNTDTQYF
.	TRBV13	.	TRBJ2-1	TGTGCCAGCAGCCCCTATTTAGAAGGGGGCTACAATGAGCAGTTCTTC	CASSPYLEGGYNEQFF
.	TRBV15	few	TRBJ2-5	TGTGCCACCAGCAGAGAAGCGGTCCAAGAGACCCAGTACTTC	CATSREAVQETQYF
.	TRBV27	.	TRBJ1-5	TGTGCCAGCAGCCTCGACTGGAATCAGCCCCAGCATTTT	CASSLDWNQPQHF
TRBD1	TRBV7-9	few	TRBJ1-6	TGTGCCAGCAGCTTGGGGACAGGGGACTCACCCCTCCACTTT	CASSLGTGDSPLHF
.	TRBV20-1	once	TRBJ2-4	TGCAGTGCTAGAGATCAGGTTCTTCAGTACTTC	CSARDQVLQYF
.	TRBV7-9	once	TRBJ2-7	TGTGCCAGCAGCTTTAGTAACACCTACGAGCAGTACTTC	CASSFSNTYEQYF
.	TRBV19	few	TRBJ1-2	TGTGCCACGGAAGAGAACTATGGCTACACCTTC	CATEENYGYTF
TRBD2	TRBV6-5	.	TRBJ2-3	TGTGCCAGCAGTTACGGGACTAGCGGAGCCCCGAGTACGCAGTATTTT	CASSYGTSGAPSTQYF
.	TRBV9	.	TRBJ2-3	TGTGCCAGCAGCGTAGCTGGGGCCTCTAGCACAGATACGCAGTATTTT	CASSVAGASSTDTQYF
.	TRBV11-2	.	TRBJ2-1	TGTGCCAGCAGCTCGACAGTCGGGGGTGAGCAGTTCTTC	CASSSTVGGEQFF
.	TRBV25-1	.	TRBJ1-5	TGTGCCAGCAGTGAATTGGGGGATTACCAGCCCCAGCATTTT	CASSELGDYQPQHF
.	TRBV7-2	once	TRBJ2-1	TGTGCCAGCAGTACGGGACAAGGGGGGAATGAGCAGTTCTTC	CASSTGQGGNEQFF
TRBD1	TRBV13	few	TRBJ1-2	TGTGCCAGCAGCGACGGGACAGGGAACTATGGCTACACCTTC	CASSDGTGNYGYTF
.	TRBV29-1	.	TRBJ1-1	TGCAGCACCTGGGAGGGTCAGAACACTGAAGCTTTCTTT	CSTWEGQNTEAFF
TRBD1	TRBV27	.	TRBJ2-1	TGTGCCAGCAGTTTATCCGGGACAGGGGGCCGGGAGCAGTTCTTC	CASSLSGTGGREQFF
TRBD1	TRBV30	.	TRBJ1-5	TGTGCCTGGGGGACAGGGGGCGGCAATCAGCCCCAGCATTTT	CAWGTGGGNQPQHF
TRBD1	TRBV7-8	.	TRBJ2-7	TGTGCCAGCAGCTTCCGACCCCCGGGACAGCTATCCTACGAGCAGTACTTC	CASSFRPPGQLSYEQYF
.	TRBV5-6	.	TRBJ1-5	TGTGCCAGCAGCTCGGAGGGACGGAGTCAGCCCCAGCATTTT	CASSSEGRSQPQHF
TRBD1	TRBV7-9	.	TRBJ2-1	TGTGCCAGCAGCCCGACAGGGGCTTACAATGAGCAGTTCTTC	CASSPTGAYNEQFF
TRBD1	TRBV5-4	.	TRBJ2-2	TGTGCCAGCAGCGTACAGGGGTACACCGGGGAGCTGTTTTTT	CASSVQGYTGELFF
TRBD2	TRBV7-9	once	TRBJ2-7	TGTGCCAGCAGCTCAAGTGGGCTAGCGGGGTCCCCCTACGAGCAGTACTTC	CASSSSGLAGSPYEQYF
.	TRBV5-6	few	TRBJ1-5	TGTGCCAGCAGCTTGGGTCAGACAAGCAATCAGCCCCAGCATTTT	CASSLGQTSNQPQHF
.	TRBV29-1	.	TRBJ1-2	TGCAGCGCCCGGTTGACGGGAGCCTATGGCTACACCTTC	CSARLTGAYGYTF
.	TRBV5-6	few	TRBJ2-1	TGTGCCAGCAGCTTAGGTGGAGGTAGTAAGCGAAATGAGCAGTTCTTC	CASSLGGGSKRNEQFF
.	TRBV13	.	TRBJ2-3	TGTGCCAGCAGCTCCGGACAGCTCGACCAGGATACGCAGTATTTT	CASSSGQLDQDTQYF
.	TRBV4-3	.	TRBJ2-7	TGCGCCAGCAGCCAAGGGTGGGGGGACTACGAGCAGTACTTC	CASSQGWGDYEQYF
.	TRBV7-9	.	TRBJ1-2	TGTGCCAGCACCCCAGAGGACTTTCCGGTCGAGGGCTACACCTTC	CASTPEDFPVEGYTF
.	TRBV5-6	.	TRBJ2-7	TGTGCCAGCACCACCGTCGGGGAATACGAGCAGTACTTC	CASTTVGEYEQYF
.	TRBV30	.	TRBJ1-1	TGTGCCTGGAGCGGCGGGGAGTACACTGAAGCTTTCTTT	CAWSGGEYTEAFF
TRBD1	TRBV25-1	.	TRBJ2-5	TGTGCCAGCAGTGGGGAACAGGGGAACCAAGAGACCCAGTACTTC	CASSGEQGNQETQYF
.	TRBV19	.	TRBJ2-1	TGTGCCAGTAGTATAGGGGGGGCCAACTACAATGAGCAGTTCTTC	CASSIGGANYNEQFF
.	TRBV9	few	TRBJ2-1	TGTGCCAGCAGCATCAAGTACAATGAGCAGTTCTTC	CASSIKYNEQFF
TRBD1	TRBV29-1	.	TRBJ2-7	TGCAGCGTTGAATTAGGGACAGGGGCCCCCAACCCCTACGAGCAGTACTTC	CSVELGTGAPNPYEQYF
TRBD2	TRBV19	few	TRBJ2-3	TGTGCCAGTAGACTAGCGGGGGGCCCAGATACGCAGTATTTT	CASRLAGGPDTQYF
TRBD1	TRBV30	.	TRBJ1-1	TGTGCCTGGAGTGTAGCCGCGGGACAGGGAAAAGCTTTCTTT	CAWSVAAGQGKAFF
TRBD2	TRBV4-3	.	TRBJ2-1	TGCGCCAGCAGCCCTGGGGCGGGGGTTGGCAATGAGCAGTTCTTC	CASSPGAGVGNEQFF
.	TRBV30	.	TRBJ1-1	TGTGCCTGGAGTGCCGATTCCATAAGCACTGAAGCTTTCTTT	CAWSADSISTEAFF
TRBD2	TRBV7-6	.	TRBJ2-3	TGTGCCAGCAGCTTCGGGACTAGCGGACTCACAGATACGCAGTATTTT	CASSFGTSGLTDTQYF
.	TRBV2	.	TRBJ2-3	TGTGCCAGCAGGCCCCTCTCTACTAAAACCACAGATACGCAGTATTTT	CASRPLSTKTTDTQYF